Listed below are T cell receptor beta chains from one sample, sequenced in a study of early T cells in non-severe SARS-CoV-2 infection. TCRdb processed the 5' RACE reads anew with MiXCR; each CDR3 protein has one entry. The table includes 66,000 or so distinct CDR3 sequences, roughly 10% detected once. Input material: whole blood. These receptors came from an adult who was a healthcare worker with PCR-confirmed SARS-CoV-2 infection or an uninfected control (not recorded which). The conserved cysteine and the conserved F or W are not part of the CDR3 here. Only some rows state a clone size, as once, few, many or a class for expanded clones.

cdr3_aa: ASSPQQGGELF
j_call: TRBJ2-2
v_call: TRBV18
clone_size: many

cdr3_aa: ASSLGAHGSTEQY
j_call: TRBJ2-7
v_call: TRBV7-2
clone_size: -

cdr3_aa: ATSRGGTGASGEQY
j_call: TRBJ2-7
v_call: TRBV15
clone_size: few

cdr3_aa: ASSPSSDNEQF
j_call: TRBJ2-1
v_call: TRBV6-4
clone_size: medium-sized

cdr3_aa: ASSQVHEQF
j_call: TRBJ2-1
v_call: TRBV3-1
clone_size: -

cdr3_aa: ASRPWAGLSYNEQF
j_call: TRBJ2-1
v_call: TRBV2
clone_size: -

cdr3_aa: ASSLVRIQETQY
j_call: TRBJ2-5
v_call: TRBV7-8
clone_size: -

cdr3_aa: ASSPSSRSGEQF
j_call: TRBJ2-1
v_call: TRBV18
clone_size: few

cdr3_aa: ASSHGGTDTEAF
j_call: TRBJ1-1
v_call: TRBV3-1
clone_size: -

cdr3_aa: ASKAALVTDTQY
j_call: TRBJ2-3
v_call: TRBV5-1
clone_size: few

cdr3_aa: ASSTTLWARYEQY
j_call: TRBJ2-7
v_call: TRBV7-2
clone_size: -

cdr3_aa: AWFSQISYEQY
j_call: TRBJ2-7
v_call: TRBV30
clone_size: many

cdr3_aa: ASRDTTYEQY
j_call: TRBJ2-7
v_call: TRBV5-1
clone_size: many

cdr3_aa: ASSSKGGTAKNIQY
j_call: TRBJ2-4
v_call: TRBV5-1
clone_size: few

cdr3_aa: ASSLSTRGSSGNTIY
j_call: TRBJ1-3
v_call: TRBV7-9
clone_size: few

cdr3_aa: ASHISGGSPYGYT
j_call: TRBJ1-2
v_call: TRBV5-1
clone_size: many

cdr3_aa: ASSYDSGANVLT
j_call: TRBJ2-6
v_call: TRBV19
clone_size: few

cdr3_aa: ASSPEAGSTYEQY
j_call: TRBJ2-7
v_call: TRBV12-3/TRBV12-4
clone_size: many

cdr3_aa: ASSQDIRTLSPN
j_call: TRBJ1-2
v_call: TRBV3-1
clone_size: many

cdr3_aa: ASSQGLGFETQY
j_call: TRBJ2-5
v_call: TRBV4-3
clone_size: few

cdr3_aa: SALDRGNYEQY
j_call: TRBJ2-7
v_call: TRBV29-1
clone_size: -

cdr3_aa: ASSLYPQGALGDEQF
j_call: TRBJ2-1
v_call: TRBV5-1
clone_size: many

cdr3_aa: ASPRVPRTEAF
j_call: TRBJ1-1
v_call: TRBV2
clone_size: -

cdr3_aa: ASRSTRGGQGMGGYT
j_call: TRBJ1-2
v_call: TRBV19
clone_size: few

cdr3_aa: ASIKGARTEAF
j_call: TRBJ1-1
v_call: TRBV6-1
clone_size: many

cdr3_aa: ASSSNRGDIQY
j_call: TRBJ2-4
v_call: TRBV12-3/TRBV12-4
clone_size: -

cdr3_aa: ASSPGRSGYT
j_call: TRBJ1-2
v_call: TRBV5-1
clone_size: many

cdr3_aa: ASSFAGTGSNQPQH
j_call: TRBJ1-5
v_call: TRBV12-3/TRBV12-4
clone_size: many

cdr3_aa: ASSVGPRAAEQY
j_call: TRBJ2-7
v_call: TRBV9
clone_size: -

cdr3_aa: ASSEQGVEAF
j_call: TRBJ1-1
v_call: TRBV2
clone_size: many

cdr3_aa: ATSRGTGELF
j_call: TRBJ2-2
v_call: TRBV15
clone_size: -

cdr3_aa: SASSQGDTEAF
j_call: TRBJ1-1
v_call: TRBV20-1
clone_size: -

cdr3_aa: ASSLLGTGPGELF
j_call: TRBJ2-2
v_call: TRBV11-2
clone_size: -

cdr3_aa: ASSRDSSFYGYT
j_call: TRBJ1-2
v_call: TRBV9
clone_size: -

cdr3_aa: ASSSTSLETQY
j_call: TRBJ2-5
v_call: TRBV13
clone_size: many

cdr3_aa: VSSSLTSDTQY
j_call: TRBJ2-3
v_call: TRBV11-2
clone_size: -

cdr3_aa: ASSHDRAGGYT
j_call: TRBJ1-2
v_call: TRBV14
clone_size: -

cdr3_aa: ASSKRGRGSNQPQH
j_call: TRBJ1-5
v_call: TRBV6-5
clone_size: many

cdr3_aa: ASSPTRGRGSREQY
j_call: TRBJ2-7
v_call: TRBV19
clone_size: few

cdr3_aa: ASSLMATGPPGEQY
j_call: TRBJ2-7
v_call: TRBV27
clone_size: few

cdr3_aa: ASSGRTTRGELF
j_call: TRBJ2-2
v_call: TRBV7-9
clone_size: -

cdr3_aa: ASSDRRSGYEQY
j_call: TRBJ2-7
v_call: TRBV28
clone_size: many

cdr3_aa: ASSEVRGKTEAF
j_call: TRBJ1-1
v_call: TRBV2
clone_size: -

cdr3_aa: ASSLEGMSEQF
j_call: TRBJ2-1
v_call: TRBV7-2
clone_size: many

cdr3_aa: SAIRGAYEQY
j_call: TRBJ2-7
v_call: TRBV20-1
clone_size: few

cdr3_aa: ASSHPLPGNHAYT
j_call: TRBJ1-2
v_call: TRBV4-1
clone_size: many